Shown below are 14 T cell receptor beta chains from a single sample sequenced in a study of control samples from healthy donors and cancer patients. Repertoires were generated with immunoSEQ multiplex PCR, while TCRdb's copy carries only in-frame clones and drops some. In the table there are 90,000 to 100,000 clones, 79% of which are singletons. Material for sequencing was blood. These receptors all come from a woman aged 30 to 39 in good health.

This chain uses TRBV11-2 with TRBJ2-5; 12 nucleotides match TRBD2. J gave up 5 bases and V 1 base, and 8 bases lay outside the gene matches. Germline V lookup: CDR1 SGHAT, CDR2 FQNNGV. This CDR3 contains 17 residues. The CDR3 coding sequence is TGTGCCAGCAGCTTAGGTTCTAGCGGGGGGGCTTACGAGACCCAGTACTTC. The encoded protein is CASSLGSSGGAYETQYF.

The V and J genes are TRBV6-4 and TRBJ1-5, with D maybe TRBD1 (5 bases). CDR3 length: 14 amino acids. V lost 8 bases and J 0 bases, leaving 11 bases between the germline ends. CDR1 is MRHNA and CDR2 is SNTAGT in the germline V gene. This chain's CDR3 is CASGDSLSNQPQHF. The CDR3 DNA follows: TGTGCCAGCGGCGACAGCCTTAGCAATCAGCCCCAGCATTTT.

This clone was observed a single time. The rearrangement uses TRBV6-5 and TRBJ1-1; D remains unclear. CDR1 and CDR2 (germline): MNHEY, SVGAGI. V shed 7 bases and J shed 3 bases, with 12 bases lying between them. There are 13 residues in the CDR3. The CDR3 nucleotides read TGTGCCAGCAAGAAAGTGCGGGACACTGAAGCTTTCTTT. Its protein product is CASKKVRDTEAFF.

V is TRBV19 and J is TRBJ1-1; TRBD1 matches 7 bases. Losses at the gene ends were 2 bases for V and 6 bases for J; bases not matched to a gene: 9. The CDR3 is 15 residues long. Germline assignment: CDR1 LNHDA and CDR2 SQIVND (reference sequence). The CDR3, as DNA: TGTGCCAGTAGTATAACCGGGACAGTTTTCTCTGAAGCTTTCTTT. It translates to CASSITGTVFSEAFF.

In this sample, this clone turned up once. The chain joins TRBV5-1 to TRBJ2-7; possibly TRBD2 for D (5 bases). There are 15 residues in the CDR3. Germline assignment: CDR1 SGHRS and CDR2 YFSETQ. Trimming left V 1 base short and J 4 bases short, with 15 bases between. The CDR3 here is CASSLLSSPGYEQYF. CDR3 coding DNA: TGCGCCAGCAGCTTGTTGTCGAGCCCGGGGTACGAGCAGTACTTC.

The chain employs TRBV11-2 and TRBJ2-2, with 7 bases lining up with TRBD2. Per germline, CDR1 SGHAT and CDR2 FQNNGV. The CDR3 extends over 17 amino acids. With 2 bases clipped from V and 5 bases from J, the junction kept 11 bases outside the gene matches. The chain's CDR3 is CASSLKAGTGWTGELFF. CDR3 coding DNA: TGTGCCAGCAGCTTAAAAGCGGGGACGGGATGGACCGGGGAGCTGTTTTTT.

This sequence joins TRBV19 and TRBJ2-7, with D possibly called TRBD1 or TRBD2 (5 bases each). CDR1 and CDR2 (germline): LNHDA, SQIVND (reference sequence). The ends were cut back, 3 bases at V and 4 bases at J, with 10 bases in the middle. The CDR3 consists of 13 residues. The CDR3 loop reads CASSIGAGYEQYF. For the CDR3, the DNA is TGTGCCAGTAGTATCGGGGCGGGTTACGAGCAGTACTTC.

The chain has TRBV5-1 and TRBJ2-5; weak D call: TRBD2 (5 bases). Germline loops: CDR1 SGHRS, CDR2 YFSETQ. The CDR3 is 15 amino acids. V was cut by 2 bases and J by 2 bases, with 13 bases left in between. CDR3 sequence (DNA): TGCGCCAGCAGCTTACAACCCGGGAAACAAGAGACCCAGTACTTC. It codes for CASSLQPGKQETQYF.

J is TRBJ2-7 and V is TRBV15, with 9 bases lining up with TRBD2. V was pared by 0 bases and J by 2 bases, with 2 bases of the junction left unmatched. The CDR3 is made up of 15 amino acids. Germline V gene sequence: CDR1 LNHNV, CDR2 YYDKDF (reference sequence). The CDR3 DNA reads TGTGCCACCAGCAGAGAACTAGCGGGCCCCTACGAGCAGTACTTC. Its translation: CATSRELAGPYEQYF. Looking up the rest from reference TRBV15 and TRBJ2-7 gives the full variable domain: DAMVIQNPRYQVTQFGKPVTLSCSQTLNHNVMYWYQQKSSQAPKLLFHYYDKDFNNEADTPDNFQSRRPNTSFCFLDIRSPGLGDTAMYLCATSRELAGPYEQYFGPGTRLTVT.

The table lists this clone with a few counts. The chain has TRBV27 and TRBJ2-5; 7 bases map to TRBD1. CDR3 length: 13 amino acids. V dropped 5 bases and J dropped 5; count of bases not matched to a gene: 5. In germline, CDR1 is MNHEY, CDR2 SMNVEV (reference sequence). As DNA, the CDR3 is TGTGCCAGCAGTCGTACAGGGGTGGAGACCCAGTACTTC. Protein: CASSRTGVETQYF.

The chain recombines TRBV30 with TRBJ1-5; 7 positions match TRBD1. V dropped 5 bases and J dropped 3; count of bases not matched to a gene: 7. The CDR3 covers 14 residues. The germline V gene encodes CDR1 GTSNPN and CDR2 SVGIG (reference sequence). The CDR3 protein is CAWDRDSYNQPQHF. CDR3 nucleotide sequence: TGTGCCTGGGATCGGGACAGCTACAATCAGCCCCAGCATTTT. Based on the CDR3 plus reference TRBV30 and TRBJ1-5, the full variable domain is SQTIHQWPATLVQPVGSPLSLECTVEGTSNPNLYWYRQAAGRGLQLLFYSVGIGQISSEVPQNLSASRPQDRQFILSSKKLLLSDSGFYLCAWDRDSYNQPQHFGDGTRLSIL.

The chain joins TRBV24-1 to TRBJ2-5, with D unresolved. This CDR3 has 14 amino acids. Germline-derived CDR1 and CDR2 are KGHDR and SFDVKD. The V and J ends lost 0 bases and 2 bases respectively, with 6 bases between them. The CDR3 sequence is CATSDLSQQETQYF. In nucleotides, the CDR3 is TGTGCCACCAGTGATTTGAGCCAGCAAGAGACCCAGTACTTC.

The chain combines TRBV30 with TRBJ1-4; D is undetermined. The CDR3 length is 13 residues. With 5 bases removed from V and 12 bases from J, the gap between germline ends came to 19 bases. Germline lookup yields CDR1 GTSNPN and CDR2 SVGIG (reference sequence). CDR3 in DNA: TGTGCCTGGGGGAAAGACTGGACCCGTCAACTGTTTTTT. It is translated as CAWGKDWTRQLFF.

This rearrangement joins TRBV2 to TRBJ1-2, with 9 bases identical to TRBD1. CDR1 SNHLY and CDR2 FYNNEI come from the germline V gene. V lost 10 bases, J lost 2 bases, and 14 bases stayed unmatched. The CDR3 covers 16 residues. The CDR3 protein is CAKQGADPTLNYGYTF. CDR3 nucleotides: TGTGCCAAACAGGGGGCTGATCCAACATTGAACTATGGCTACACCTTC.